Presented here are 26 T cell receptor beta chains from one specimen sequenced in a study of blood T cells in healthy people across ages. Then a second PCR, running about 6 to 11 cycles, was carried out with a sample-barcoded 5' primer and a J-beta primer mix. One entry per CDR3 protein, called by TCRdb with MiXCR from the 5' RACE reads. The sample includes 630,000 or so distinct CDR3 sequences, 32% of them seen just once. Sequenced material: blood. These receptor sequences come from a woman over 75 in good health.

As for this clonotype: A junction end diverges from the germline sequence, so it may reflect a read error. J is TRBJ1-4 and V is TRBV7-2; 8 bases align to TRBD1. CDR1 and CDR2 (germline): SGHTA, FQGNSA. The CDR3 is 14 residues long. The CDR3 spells CASSPGQGSEKRFF. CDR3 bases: TGTGCCAGCAGCCCAGGACAGGGAAGTGAAAAACGGTTTTTT.

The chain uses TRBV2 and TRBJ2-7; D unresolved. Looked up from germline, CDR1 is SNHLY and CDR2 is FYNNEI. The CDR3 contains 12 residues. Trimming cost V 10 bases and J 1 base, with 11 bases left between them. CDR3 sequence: CAIQSFSYEQYF. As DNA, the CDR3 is TGTGCCATCCAGTCGTTTTCCTACGAGCAGTACTTC.

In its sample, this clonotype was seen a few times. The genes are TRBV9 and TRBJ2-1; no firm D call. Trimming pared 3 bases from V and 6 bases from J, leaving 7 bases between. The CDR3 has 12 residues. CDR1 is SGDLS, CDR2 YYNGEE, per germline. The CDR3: CASSAIFNEQFF. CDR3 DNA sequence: TGTGCCAGCAGCGCCATATTCAATGAGCAGTTCTTC.

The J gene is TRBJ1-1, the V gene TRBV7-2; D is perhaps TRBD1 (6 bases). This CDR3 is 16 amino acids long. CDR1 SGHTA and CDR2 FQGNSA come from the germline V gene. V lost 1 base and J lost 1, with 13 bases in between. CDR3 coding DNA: TGTGCCAGCAGCTTAGGGGGGCCAGCGGGGAACACTGAAGCTTTCTTT. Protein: CASSLGGPAGNTEAFF.

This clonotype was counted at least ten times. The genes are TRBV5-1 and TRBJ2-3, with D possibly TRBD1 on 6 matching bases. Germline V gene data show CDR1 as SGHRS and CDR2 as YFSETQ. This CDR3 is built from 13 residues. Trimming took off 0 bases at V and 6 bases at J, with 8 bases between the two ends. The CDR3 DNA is TGCGCCAGCAGCTTGGTGACAGGCGATACGCAGTATTTT. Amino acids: CASSLVTGDTQYF.

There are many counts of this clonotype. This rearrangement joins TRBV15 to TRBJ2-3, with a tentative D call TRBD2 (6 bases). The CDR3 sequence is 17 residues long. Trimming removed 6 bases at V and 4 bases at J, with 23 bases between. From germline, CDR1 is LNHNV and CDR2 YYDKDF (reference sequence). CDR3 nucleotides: TGTGCCACCAGTAGGGACTCACGGACCTCGGGAGCAGATACGCAGTATTTT. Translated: CATSRDSRTSGADTQYF.

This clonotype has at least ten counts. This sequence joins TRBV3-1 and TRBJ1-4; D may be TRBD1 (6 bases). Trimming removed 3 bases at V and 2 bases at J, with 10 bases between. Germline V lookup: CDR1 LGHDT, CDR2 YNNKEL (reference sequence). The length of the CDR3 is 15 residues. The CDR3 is CASSHRGVTNEKLFF. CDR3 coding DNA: TGTGCCAGCAGCCACAGGGGAGTGACTAATGAAAAACTGTTTTTT.

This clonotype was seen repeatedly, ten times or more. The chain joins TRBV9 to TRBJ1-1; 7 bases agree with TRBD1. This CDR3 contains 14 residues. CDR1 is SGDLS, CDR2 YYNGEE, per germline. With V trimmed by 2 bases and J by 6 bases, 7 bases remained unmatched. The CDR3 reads CASSVGQRVAEAFF. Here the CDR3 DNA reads TGTGCCAGCAGCGTGGGACAGCGAGTCGCTGAAGCTTTCTTT.

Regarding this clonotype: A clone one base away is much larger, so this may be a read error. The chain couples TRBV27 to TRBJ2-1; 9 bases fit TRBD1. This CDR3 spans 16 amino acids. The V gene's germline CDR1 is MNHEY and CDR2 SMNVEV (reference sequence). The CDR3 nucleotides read TGTACCAGCAGTACGCCGGGACAGGGCCCCAACAATGAGCAGTTCTTC. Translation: CTSSTPGQGPNNEQFF.

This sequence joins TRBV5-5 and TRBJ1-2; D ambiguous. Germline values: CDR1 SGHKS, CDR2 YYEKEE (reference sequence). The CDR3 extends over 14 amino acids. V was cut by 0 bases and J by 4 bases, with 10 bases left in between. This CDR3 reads CASSLVLRLYGYTF. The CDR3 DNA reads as TGTGCCAGCAGCTTGGTCCTGAGACTCTATGGCTACACCTTC.

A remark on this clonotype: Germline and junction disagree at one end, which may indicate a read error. The CDR3 DNA reads TGCAGTGCTAGAGATCTCACAGAGGAGGTAACTAATGAAGAACTGTTTTTT. Encoded protein: CSARDLTEEVTNEELFF. J is TRBJ1-4 and V is TRBV20-1; no reliable D call. Germline CDR1 DFQATT, CDR2 SNEGSKA (reference sequence). The CDR3 extends over 17 amino acids.

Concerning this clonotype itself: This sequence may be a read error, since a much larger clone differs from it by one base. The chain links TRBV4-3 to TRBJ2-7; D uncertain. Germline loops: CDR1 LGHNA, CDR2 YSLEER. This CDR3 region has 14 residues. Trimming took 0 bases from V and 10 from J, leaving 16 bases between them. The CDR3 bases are TGCGCCAGCAGCCAAGATTCTGGGTGGGGAACCCAGTACTTC. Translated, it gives CASSQDSGWGTQYF.

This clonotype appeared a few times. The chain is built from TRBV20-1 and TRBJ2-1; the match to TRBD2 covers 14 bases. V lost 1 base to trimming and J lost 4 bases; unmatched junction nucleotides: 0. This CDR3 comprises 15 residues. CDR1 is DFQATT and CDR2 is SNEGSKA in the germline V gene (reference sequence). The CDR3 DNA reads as TGCAGTGCTAGAGGACTAGCGGGGGGGTACAATGAGCAGTTCTTC. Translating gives CSARGLAGGYNEQFF.

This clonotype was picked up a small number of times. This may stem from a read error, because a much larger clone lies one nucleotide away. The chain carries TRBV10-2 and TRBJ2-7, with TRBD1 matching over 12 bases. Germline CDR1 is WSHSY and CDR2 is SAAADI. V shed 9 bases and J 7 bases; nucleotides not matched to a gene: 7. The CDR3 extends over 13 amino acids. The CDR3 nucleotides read TGCGCCAGTGCGGGACAGGGGGCTTCTGAGCAGTACTTC. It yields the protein CASAGQGASEQYF.

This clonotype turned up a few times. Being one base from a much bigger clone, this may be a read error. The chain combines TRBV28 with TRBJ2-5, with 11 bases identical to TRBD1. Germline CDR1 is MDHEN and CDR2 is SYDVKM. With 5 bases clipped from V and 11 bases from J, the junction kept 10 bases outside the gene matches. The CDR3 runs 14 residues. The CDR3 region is CASSGGQGVNEQYF. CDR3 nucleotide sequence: TGTGCCAGCAGTGGGGGACAGGGGGTCAATGAGCAGTACTTC.

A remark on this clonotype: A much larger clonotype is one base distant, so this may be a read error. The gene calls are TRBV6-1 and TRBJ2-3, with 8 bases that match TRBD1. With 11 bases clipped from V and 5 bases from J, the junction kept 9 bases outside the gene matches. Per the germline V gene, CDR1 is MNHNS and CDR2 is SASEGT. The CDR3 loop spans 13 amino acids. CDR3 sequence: CAGTRDRQDTQYF. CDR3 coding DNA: TGTGCCGGCACTAGGGACAGGCAAGATACGCAGTATTTT.

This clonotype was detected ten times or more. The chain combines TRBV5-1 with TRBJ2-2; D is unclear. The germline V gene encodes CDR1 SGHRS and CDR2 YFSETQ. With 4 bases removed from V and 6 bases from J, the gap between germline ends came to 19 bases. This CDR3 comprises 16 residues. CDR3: CASSLGMFGGSGELFF. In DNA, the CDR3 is TGCGCCAGCAGCCTAGGGATGTTTGGCGGTTCCGGGGAGCTGTTTTTT.

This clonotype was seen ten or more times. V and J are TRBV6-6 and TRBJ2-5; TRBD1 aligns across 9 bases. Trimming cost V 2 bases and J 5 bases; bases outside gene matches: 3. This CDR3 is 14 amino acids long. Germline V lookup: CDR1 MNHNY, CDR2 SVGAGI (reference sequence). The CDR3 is CASSYPGQGETQYF. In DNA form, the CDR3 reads TGTGCCAGCAGTTACCCCGGACAGGGGGAGACCCAGTACTTC.

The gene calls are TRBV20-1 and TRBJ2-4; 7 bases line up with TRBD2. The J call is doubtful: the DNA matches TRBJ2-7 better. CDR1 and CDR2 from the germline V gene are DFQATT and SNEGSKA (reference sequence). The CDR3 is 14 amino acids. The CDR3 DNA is TGCAGTGCTAGGGGGGGGAGGGCGGACTACGAGCAGTACTTC. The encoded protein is CSARGGRADYEQYF.

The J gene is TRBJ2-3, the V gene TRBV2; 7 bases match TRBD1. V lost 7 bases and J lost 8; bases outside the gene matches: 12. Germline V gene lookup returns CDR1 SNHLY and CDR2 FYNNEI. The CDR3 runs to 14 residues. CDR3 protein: CASISDRESGTQYF. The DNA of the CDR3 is TGTGCCAGCATCTCCGACAGGGAGAGCGGTACGCAGTATTTT. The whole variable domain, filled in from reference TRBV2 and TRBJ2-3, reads EPEVTQTPSHQVTQMGQEVILRCVPISNHLYFYWYRQILGQKVEFLVSFYNNEISEKSEIFDDQFSVERPDGSNFTLKIRSTKLEDSAMYFCASISDRESGTQYFGPGTRLTVL.

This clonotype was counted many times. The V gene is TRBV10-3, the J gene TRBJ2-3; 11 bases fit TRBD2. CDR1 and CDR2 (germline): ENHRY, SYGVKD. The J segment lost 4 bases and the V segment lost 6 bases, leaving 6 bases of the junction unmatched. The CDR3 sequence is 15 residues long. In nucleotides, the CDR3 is TGTGCCATCAGGGCCCTAGCGGGGGGATCAGATACGCAGTATTTT. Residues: CAIRALAGGSDTQYF.

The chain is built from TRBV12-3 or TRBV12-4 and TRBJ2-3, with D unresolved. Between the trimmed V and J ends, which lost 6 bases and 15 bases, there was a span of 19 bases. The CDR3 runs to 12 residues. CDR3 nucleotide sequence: TGTGCCAGCAGAGTGAGAGCAGATACGGAATATTTT. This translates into CASRVRADTEYF.

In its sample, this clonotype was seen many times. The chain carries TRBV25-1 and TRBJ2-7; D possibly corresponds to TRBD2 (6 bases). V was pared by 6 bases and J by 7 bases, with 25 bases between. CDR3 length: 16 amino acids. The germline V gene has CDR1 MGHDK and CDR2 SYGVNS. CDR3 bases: TGTGCCAGCAGCCTTAGAGCGGGCCGATGTTCTACGGAGCAGTACTTC. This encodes CASSLRAGRCSTEQYF.

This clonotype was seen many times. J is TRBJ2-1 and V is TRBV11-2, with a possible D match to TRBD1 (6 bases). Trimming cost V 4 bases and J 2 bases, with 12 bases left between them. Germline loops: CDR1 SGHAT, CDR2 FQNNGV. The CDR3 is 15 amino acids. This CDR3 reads CASSSLQGPYNEQFF. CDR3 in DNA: TGTGCCAGCAGCTCCCTGCAGGGGCCCTACAATGAGCAGTTCTTC.

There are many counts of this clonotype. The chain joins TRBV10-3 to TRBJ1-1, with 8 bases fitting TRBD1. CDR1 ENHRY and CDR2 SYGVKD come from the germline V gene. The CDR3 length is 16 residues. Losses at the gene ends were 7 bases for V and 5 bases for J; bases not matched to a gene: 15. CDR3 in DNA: TGTGCCATCACAGAGACAGGGGTTTTAGGAGGGACTGAAGCTTTCTTT. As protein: CAITETGVLGGTEAFF.

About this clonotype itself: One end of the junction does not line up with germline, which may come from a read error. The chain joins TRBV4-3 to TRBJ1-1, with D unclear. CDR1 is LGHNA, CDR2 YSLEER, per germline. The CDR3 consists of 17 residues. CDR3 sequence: CASSRKPTERVNTKAFF. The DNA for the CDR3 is TGCGCCAGCAGCCGCAAACCGACGGAAAGGGTGAACACTAAAGCTTTCTTT.